This TCR beta chain derives from a study of blood T cell repertoires in COVID-19. This CDR3 has 16 amino acids. Trimming removed 4 bases at V and 6 bases at J, with 16 bases between. CDR1 is LGHDT and CDR2 is YNNKEL in the germline V gene (reference sequence). The protocol was immunoSEQ multiplex PCR, while the TCRdb copy is restricted to in-frame clones and leaves out a portion. The table lists approximately 270,000 clones, 70% to 90% of them singletons. The chain links TRBV3-1 (or the pseudogene TRBV3-2) to TRBJ1-6, with D maybe TRBD1 (6 bases). The material sequenced was peripheral blood. The sequence derives from a man older than 75 with acute or convalescent COVID-19. The CDR3: CASSLGNRQANSPLHF. The DNA of the CDR3 is TGTGCCAGCAGCCTTGGAAACAGACAGGCTAATTCACCCCTCCACTTT.